Reported below is one TCR beta chain. This entry belongs to a study of blood T cell repertoires in COVID-19. At the level of the study: Sites across the United States, Italy and Spain contributed samples from acute and convalescent COVID-19.

Those enrolled, adults aged roughly 18 to 95 years, came from some 23 US areas. Participant-given clinical history determined each cohort assignment. The assay was immunoSEQ multiplex PCR, and TCRdb's table has in-frame clones only and misses some. Here the sample spans 50,000 to 65,000 clones, 72% being singletons. This TCR was recovered from an older woman who had been exposed to COVID-19. The sequenced sample was PBMCs or T cells enriched from blood (not recorded which).

CDR3 in DNA: TGTGCCAGTAGTAACCAGGGGACGGGGACTGAAGCTTTCTTT. Amino acids: CASSNQGTGTEAFF. The gene calls are TRBV19 and TRBJ1-1; perhaps TRBD1 as D (6 bases). This CDR3 is 14 amino acids long. From germline, CDR1 is LNHDA and CDR2 SQIVND (reference sequence). V lost 4 bases to trimming and J lost 5 bases, with 14 bases between them.